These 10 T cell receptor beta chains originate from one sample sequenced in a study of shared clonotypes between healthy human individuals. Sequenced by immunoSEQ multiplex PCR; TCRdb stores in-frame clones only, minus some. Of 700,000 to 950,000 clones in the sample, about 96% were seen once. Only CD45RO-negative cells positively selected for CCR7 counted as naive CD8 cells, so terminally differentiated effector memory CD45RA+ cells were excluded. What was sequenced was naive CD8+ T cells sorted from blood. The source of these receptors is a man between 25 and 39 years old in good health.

CDR3 nucleotide sequence: TGTGCCAGCAGGGAACAGGATTACGAGCAGTACTTC. Amino acid sequence: CASREQDYEQYF. The rearrangement links TRBV7-9 to TRBJ2-7; tentatively, D is TRBD1 (5 bases). The CDR3 extends over 12 amino acids. V was shortened by 6 bases and J by 4 bases, with 10 bases between the two germline ends. From germline, CDR1 is SEHNR and CDR2 FQNEAQ (reference sequence).

CDR3 coding DNA: TGTGCCAGCAGTTACGGGGCTAGCGGCATCAGCGAGCAGTACTTC. Its translation is CASSYGASGISEQYF. The J gene is TRBJ2-7, the V gene TRBV6-5; 7 positions match TRBD2. CDR3 length: 15 amino acids. Germline V gene data show CDR1 as MNHEY and CDR2 as SVGAGI. J gave up 6 bases and V 2 bases, and 10 bases lay outside the gene matches.

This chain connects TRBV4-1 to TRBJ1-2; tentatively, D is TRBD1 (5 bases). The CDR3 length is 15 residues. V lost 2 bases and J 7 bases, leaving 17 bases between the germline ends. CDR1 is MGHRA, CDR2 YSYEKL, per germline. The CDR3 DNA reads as TGCGCCAGCAGCCAAAGACCGATGGACGGGGGTGGCTACACCTTC. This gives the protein CASSQRPMDGGGYTF.

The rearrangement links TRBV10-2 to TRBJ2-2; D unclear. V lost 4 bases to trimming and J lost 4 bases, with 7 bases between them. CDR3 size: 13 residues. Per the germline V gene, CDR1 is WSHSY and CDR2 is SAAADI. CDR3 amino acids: CASSAPSTGELFF. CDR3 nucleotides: TGCGCCAGCAGTGCCCCTAGCACCGGGGAGCTGTTTTTT.

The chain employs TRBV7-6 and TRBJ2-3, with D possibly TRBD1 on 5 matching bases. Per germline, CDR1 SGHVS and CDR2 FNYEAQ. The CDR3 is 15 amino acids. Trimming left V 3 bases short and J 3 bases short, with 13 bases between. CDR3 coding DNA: TGTGCCAGCAGCTTTAGTGACAGACTTACAGATACGCAGTATTTT. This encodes CASSFSDRLTDTQYF.

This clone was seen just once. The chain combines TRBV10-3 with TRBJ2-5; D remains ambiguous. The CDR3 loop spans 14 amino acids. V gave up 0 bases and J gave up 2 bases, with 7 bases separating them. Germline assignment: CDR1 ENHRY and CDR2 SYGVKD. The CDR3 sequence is CAISESTPQETQYF. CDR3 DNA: TGTGCCATCAGTGAGTCGACTCCTCAAGAGACCCAGTACTTC.

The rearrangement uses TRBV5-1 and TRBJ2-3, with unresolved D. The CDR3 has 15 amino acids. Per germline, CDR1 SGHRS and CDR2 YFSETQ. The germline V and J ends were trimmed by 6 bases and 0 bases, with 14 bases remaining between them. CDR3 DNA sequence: TGCGCCAGCATGATAGGGTGGGCTAGCACAGATACGCAGTATTTT. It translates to CASMIGWASTDTQYF.

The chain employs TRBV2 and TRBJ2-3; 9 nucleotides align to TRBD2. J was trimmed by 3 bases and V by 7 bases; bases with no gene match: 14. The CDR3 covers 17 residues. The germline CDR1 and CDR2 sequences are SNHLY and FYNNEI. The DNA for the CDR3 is TGTGCCAGCATCTTCCCGAGAGGGACTAGCTGGACAGATACGCAGTATTTT. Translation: CASIFPRGTSWTDTQYF.

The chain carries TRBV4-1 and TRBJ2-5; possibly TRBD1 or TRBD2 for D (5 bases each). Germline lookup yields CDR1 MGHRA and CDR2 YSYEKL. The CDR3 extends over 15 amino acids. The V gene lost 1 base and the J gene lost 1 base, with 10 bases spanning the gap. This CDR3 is CASSQASGTQETQYF. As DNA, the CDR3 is TGCGCCAGCAGCCAAGCGTCCGGGACCCAAGAGACCCAGTACTTC.

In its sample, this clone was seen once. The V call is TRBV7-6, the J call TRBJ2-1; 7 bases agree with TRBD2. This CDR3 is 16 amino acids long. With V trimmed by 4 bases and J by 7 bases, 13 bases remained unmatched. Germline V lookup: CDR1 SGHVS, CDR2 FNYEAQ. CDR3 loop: CASSSETGGWVNEQFF. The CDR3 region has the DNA TGTGCCAGCAGCTCCGAAACGGGGGGATGGGTGAATGAGCAGTTCTTC.